This T cell receptor beta chain was identified in a study of long-term antiretroviral therapy in people with HIV (dated by TCRdb to about 2022). About the investigation overall: The earliest samples were collected approximately a decade before the 2015 WHO recommendation for immediate ART, a period when ART was typically delayed until CD4 counts fell. Whether ART initiation and durable HIV suppression were associated with changes in peripheral blood TRB repertoire composition and diversity was tested in a retrospective serial study. A total of 192 cryopreserved PBMC samples were contributed to the cohort by 30 adults with confirmed HIV infection, with samples collected serially over a mean of 6 years (range 1-12). About 35% of the 30 participants with HIV were female. No cross-contamination during QIAcube processing was seen in test extractions of a monoclonal T-cell line run alongside about 33 polyclonal samples. What the authors observed across the whole study: Starting ART was linked to a significant rise in TRB diversity, yet even with long-term ART the diversity remained significantly lower than in transplant donor controls. Expanded TRB clones identified before ART initiation dominated the repertoire at all time points, although this dominance fluctuated and declined in many PLHIV after ART. The samples span the years 2004 to 2017, and the ART regimens used may be less effective than current regimens. Inferences about post-ART repertoire changes were limited because no data were available on ART adherence, viral resistance or therapy changes. HIV repertoires had narrower CDR3 length ranges than controls, and the network structure suggested an antigen-experienced repertoire that shifted only slightly toward naive after ART. Because pre-ART samples had limited cell numbers, unsorted PBMC were profiled rather than sorted CD4+ and CD8+ T cells. Limited PBMC availability meant only the TCR beta chain was sequenced, without alpha chain pairing.

In the case of this clone: The target of this receptor is not known. Base quality data are lacking; no much larger clone is found one base away.

The immunoSEQ hsTCRB v3.0 assay was used at survey level resolution for TRB variable region sequencing. The target sequencing depth for TRB was about 40,000-55,000 T-cell genomes per sample. TRB libraries were pooled and sequenced on an Illumina MiSeq using a v3 150-cycle kit. Regarding the original processing steps: Repertoire analysis was run in R within a reproducible Nextflow workflow that covered QC, data transformation and analysis. LymphoSeq2, an R package for AIRR-Seq data exploration, was used to implement custom analyses. A few samples yielding fewer than 5000 total TRB sequences were excluded, leaving 188 analyzed HIV repertoires. Of the roughly 190 retained HIV repertoires, approximately 60 were collected before and approximately 130 after ART initiation. Each repertoire was downsampled to 5000 TRB nucleotide sequences, and summary statistics were averaged across 100 downsampling iterations. TRB sequences were retained for analysis only if CDR3 regions of at least seven amino acids were present. Diversity was assessed using a clonality score derived from Shannon entropy and using the Gini coefficient. In repertoire networks, the top 5000 CDR3 amino acid sequences were linked whenever an edit distance of one separated two sequences. For TRB CDR3 amino acid sequences, GLIPH2 was used to predict antigen specificity groups and MHC restriction. To flag known associations with CMV, EBV, HIV or tissue antigens, CDR3 amino acid sequences were compared against VDJdb and McPAS-TCR. Pre-ART, post-ART and control groups were compared with Wilcoxon signed-rank tests and Holm-Bonferroni correction. Here the immuneACCESS table is served through TCRdb, limited to in-frame sequences with V and J called. Missing clones are a known gap in these copies; in checked studies unresolved V genes cover under half, and the rest lacks a known reason. That table furnishes V, J and clone size, whereas the DNA furnished D and trimming. The sample profile shows 25,000 to 35,000 clones; almost 95% of them were found once. Together, the top ten hold 2.5% to 3.5% of the sample.

To be included, a participant needed at least one PBMC sample from before ART initiation plus at least two post-ART samples. Every participant with HIV received treatment in the United States of America. Before DNA extraction, cryopreserved samples containing about 0.9-10 million PBMC were thawed and washed. At the time of the earliest PBMC sample for each participant with HIV, ages ranged from roughly 23 to 60 years. Each participant contributed PBMC samples from 1-4 timepoints before ART initiation and 2-8 timepoints after ART initiation, with a median of 7 samples. For every participant, serial HIV viral load, CD4+ T-cell count, ART history and demographic data were obtained. Genomic DNA was extracted from unsorted PBMC with a Qiagen kit on a QIAcube, with processing performed in batches of 12 samples. The CDR3 starts with the cysteine, ends with the phenylalanine, and has 12 residues. Only CDR3 DNA remains: 36 bases, in frame from the first base. V sheds 0 bases and J sheds 14 bases, leaving 13 bases between their ends. The germline V gene specifies SGHDN as CDR1 and FVKESK as CDR2.

The receptor was derived from a man aged 45 to 65 with HIV. The chain is encoded by TRBV14 joined to TRBJ1-2; the D gene identity is not certain. Sequencing was performed on unsorted PBMCs, taken 7.4 years after starting antiretroviral therapy. CDR3 sequence: CASSQDARASTF. Here is the DNA: TGTGCCAGCAGCCAAGATGCTAGGGCGTCTACCTTC.